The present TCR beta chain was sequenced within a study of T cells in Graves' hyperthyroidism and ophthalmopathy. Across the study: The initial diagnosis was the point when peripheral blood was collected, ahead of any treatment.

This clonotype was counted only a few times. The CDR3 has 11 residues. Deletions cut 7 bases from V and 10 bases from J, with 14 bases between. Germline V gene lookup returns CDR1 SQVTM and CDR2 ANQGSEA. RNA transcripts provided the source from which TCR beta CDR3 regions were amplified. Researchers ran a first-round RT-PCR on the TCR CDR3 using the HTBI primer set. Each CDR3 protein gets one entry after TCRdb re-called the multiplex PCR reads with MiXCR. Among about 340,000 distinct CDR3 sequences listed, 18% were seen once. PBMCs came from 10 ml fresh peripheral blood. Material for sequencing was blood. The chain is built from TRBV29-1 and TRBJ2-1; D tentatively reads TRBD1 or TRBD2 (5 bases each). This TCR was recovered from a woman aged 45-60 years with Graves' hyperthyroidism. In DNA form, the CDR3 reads TGCAGCGCCGATCCCGGGGACGAGCAGTTCTTC. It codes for CSADPGDEQFF.